Here is one T cell receptor (beta chain) with its context. As yet, its antigen is unknown. This specimen comes from a study of cytomegalovirus exposure and HLA in healthy donors. Study-wide results and limits: Among TCR sequences, most were rare, though some public TCRs appeared in many donors. Using the classifier, cytomegalovirus status was reportedly diagnosed with high specificity and sensitivity.

Assay used: immunoSEQ multiplex PCR; TCRdb lists only in-frame clones, some missing. The sample lists around 140,000 clones, roughly 87% occurring once. The CDR3 sequence is 20 residues long. The junction had 17 bases not matched to a gene; V was cut back by 3 bases and J by 0 bases. Per germline, CDR1 MNHNS and CDR2 SASEGT. The sequencing sample was made of PBMCs. This clonotype was obtained from a man aged 18-30 years in good health and CMV-seropositive. The J gene is TRBJ1-5, the V gene TRBV6-1, with 7 positions matching TRBD1. DNA for the CDR3: TGTGCCAGCAGTGACCAGGGGGTCCGAATCGAGGACTATAGCAATCAGCCCCAGCATTTT. Translation gives CASSDQGVRIEDYSNQPQHF.